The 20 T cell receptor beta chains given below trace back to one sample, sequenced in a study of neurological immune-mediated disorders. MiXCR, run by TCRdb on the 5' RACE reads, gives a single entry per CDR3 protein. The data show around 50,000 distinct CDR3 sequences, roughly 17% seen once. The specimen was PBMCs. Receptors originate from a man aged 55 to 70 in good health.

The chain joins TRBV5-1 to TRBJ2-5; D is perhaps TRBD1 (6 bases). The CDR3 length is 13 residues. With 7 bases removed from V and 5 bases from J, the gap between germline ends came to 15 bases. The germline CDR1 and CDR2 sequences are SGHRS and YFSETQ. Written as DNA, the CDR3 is TGCGCCAGCTTGACCCGGGACACGGAGACCCAGTACTTC. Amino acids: CASLTRDTETQYF.

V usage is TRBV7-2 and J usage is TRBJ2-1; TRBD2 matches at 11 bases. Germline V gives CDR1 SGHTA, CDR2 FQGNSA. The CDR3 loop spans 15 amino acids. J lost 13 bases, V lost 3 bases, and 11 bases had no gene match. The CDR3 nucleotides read TGTGCCAGCAGCTTTGGGATAGCGGGAGGGGGTGATCAGTTCTTC. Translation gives CASSFGIAGGGDQFF.

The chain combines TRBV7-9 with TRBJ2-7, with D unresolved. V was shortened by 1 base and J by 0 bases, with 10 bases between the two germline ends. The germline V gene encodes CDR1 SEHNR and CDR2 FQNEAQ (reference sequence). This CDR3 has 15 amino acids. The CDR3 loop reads CASSLDAKTSYEQYF. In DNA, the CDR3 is TGTGCCAGCAGCTTAGACGCCAAGACCTCCTACGAGCAGTACTTC.

CDR3 nucleotides: TGTGCCACCACCAAAACCAAGACTAGCGTCCCCAGTGAGCAGTTCTTC. It yields the protein CATTKTKTSVPSEQFF. The J gene is TRBJ2-7, the V gene TRBV10-3, with 8 bases that match TRBD2. The better agreement between TRBJ2-1 and the DNA end casts doubt on the J call. CDR3 length: 16 amino acids. CDR1 ENHRY and CDR2 SYGVKD come from the germline V gene.

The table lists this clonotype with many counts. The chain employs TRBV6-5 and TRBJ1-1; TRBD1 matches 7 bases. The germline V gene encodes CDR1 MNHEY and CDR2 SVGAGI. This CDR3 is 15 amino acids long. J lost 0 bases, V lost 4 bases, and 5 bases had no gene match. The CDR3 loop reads CASSSTGDLNTEAFF. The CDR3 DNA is TGTGCCAGCAGTTCCACAGGGGATCTGAACACTGAAGCTTTCTTT.

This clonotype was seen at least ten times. Here the CDR3 reads CASSETSGRNEQFF. In nucleotides, the CDR3 is TGCGCCAGCAGCGAGACTAGCGGGAGAAATGAGCAGTTCTTC. The chain is built from TRBV5-1 and TRBJ2-1; 12 nucleotides match TRBD2. Trimming cost V 4 bases and J 7 bases; bases outside gene matches: 3. The CDR3 runs to 14 residues. The germline CDR1 and CDR2 sequences are SGHRS and YFSETQ.

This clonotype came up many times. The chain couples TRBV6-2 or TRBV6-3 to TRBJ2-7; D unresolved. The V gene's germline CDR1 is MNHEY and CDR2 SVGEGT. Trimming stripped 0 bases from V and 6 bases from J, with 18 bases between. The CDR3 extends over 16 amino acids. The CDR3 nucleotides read TGTGCCAGCAGTTACTCGCCGGAAGGGTCCCTCTCCGAGCAGTACTTC. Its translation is CASSYSPEGSLSEQYF.

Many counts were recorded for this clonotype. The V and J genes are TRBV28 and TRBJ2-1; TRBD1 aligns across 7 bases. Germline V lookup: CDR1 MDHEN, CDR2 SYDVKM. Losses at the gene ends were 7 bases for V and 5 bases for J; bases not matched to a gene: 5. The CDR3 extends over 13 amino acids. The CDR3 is CASNRDRNNEQFF. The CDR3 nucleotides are TGTGCCAGCAACCGGGACAGAAACAATGAGCAGTTCTTC. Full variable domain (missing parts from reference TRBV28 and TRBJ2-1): DVKVTQSSRYLVKRTGEKVFLECVQDMDHENMFWYRQDPGLGLRLIYFSYDVKMKEKGDIPEGYSVSREKKERFSLILESASTNQTSMYLCASNRDRNNEQFFGPGTRLTVL.

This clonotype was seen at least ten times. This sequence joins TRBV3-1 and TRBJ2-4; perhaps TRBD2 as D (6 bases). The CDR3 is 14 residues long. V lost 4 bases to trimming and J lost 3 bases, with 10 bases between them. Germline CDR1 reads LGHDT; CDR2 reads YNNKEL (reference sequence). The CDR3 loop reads CASSPWRDKNIQYF. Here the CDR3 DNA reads TGTGCCAGCAGCCCTTGGCGGGACAAAAACATTCAGTACTTC.

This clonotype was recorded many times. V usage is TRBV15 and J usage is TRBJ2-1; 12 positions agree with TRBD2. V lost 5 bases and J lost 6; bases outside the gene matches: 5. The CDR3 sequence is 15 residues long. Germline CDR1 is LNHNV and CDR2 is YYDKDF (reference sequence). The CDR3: CATSGETSGSNEQFF. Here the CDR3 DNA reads TGTGCCACCAGCGGGGAGACTAGCGGGAGCAATGAGCAGTTCTTC.

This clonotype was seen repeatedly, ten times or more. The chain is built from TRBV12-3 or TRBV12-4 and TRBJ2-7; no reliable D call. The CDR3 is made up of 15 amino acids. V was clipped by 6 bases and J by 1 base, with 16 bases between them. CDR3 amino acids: CASSFNGGASYEQYF. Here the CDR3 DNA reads TGTGCCAGCAGCTTTAATGGCGGAGCATCCTACGAGCAGTACTTC.

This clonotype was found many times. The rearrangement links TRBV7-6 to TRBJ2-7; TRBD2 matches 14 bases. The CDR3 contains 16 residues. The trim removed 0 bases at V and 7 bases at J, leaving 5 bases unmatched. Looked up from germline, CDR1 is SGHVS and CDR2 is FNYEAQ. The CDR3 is CASSLAGGTSGGEQYF. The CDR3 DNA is TGTGCCAGCAGCTTAGCGGGGGGGACTAGCGGGGGAGAGCAGTACTTC.

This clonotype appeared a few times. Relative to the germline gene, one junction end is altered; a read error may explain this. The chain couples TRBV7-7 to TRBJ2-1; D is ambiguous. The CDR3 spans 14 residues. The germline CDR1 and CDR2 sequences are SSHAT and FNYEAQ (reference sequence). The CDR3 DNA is TGTGCTAGCAGCGACGACCCCGGTGGCAATGAGCAGTTCTTC. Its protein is CASSDDPGGNEQFF.

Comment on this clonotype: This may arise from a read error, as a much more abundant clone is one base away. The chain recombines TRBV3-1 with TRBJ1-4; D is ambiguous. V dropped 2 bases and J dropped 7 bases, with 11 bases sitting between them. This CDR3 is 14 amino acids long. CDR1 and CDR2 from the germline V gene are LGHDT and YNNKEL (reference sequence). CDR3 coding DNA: TGTGCCAGCAGCCAACGGGAAGGCGGTGAAAAACTGTTTTTT. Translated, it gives CASSQREGGEKLFF.

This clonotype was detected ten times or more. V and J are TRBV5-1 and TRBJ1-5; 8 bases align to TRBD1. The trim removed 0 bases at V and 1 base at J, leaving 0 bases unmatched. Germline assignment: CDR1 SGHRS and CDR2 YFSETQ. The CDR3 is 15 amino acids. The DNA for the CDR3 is TGCGCCAGCAGCTTGGGACAGGGGAGCAATCAGCCCCAGCATTTT. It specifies CASSLGQGSNQPQHF.

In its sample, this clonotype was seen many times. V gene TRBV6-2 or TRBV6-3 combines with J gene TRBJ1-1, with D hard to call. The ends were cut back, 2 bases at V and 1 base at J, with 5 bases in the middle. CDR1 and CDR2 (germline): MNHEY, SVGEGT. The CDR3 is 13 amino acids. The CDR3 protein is CASSYAGNTEAFF. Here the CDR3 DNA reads TGTGCCAGCAGTTACGCAGGGAACACTGAAGCTTTCTTT.

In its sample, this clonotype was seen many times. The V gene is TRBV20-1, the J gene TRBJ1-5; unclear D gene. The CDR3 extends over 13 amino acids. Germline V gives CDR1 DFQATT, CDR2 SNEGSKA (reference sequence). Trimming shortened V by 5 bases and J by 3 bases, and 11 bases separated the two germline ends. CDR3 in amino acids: CSAVRDPNQPQHF. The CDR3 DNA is TGCAGTGCTGTTCGGGATCCCAATCAGCCCCAGCATTTT.

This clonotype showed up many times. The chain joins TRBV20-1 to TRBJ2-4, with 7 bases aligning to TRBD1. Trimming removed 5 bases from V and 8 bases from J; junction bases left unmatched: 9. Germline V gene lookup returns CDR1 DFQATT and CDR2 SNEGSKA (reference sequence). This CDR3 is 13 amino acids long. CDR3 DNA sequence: TGCAGTGCTCGGCCGACAGGGAAGGACATTCAGTACTTC. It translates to CSARPTGKDIQYF.

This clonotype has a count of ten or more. Here the CDR3 reads CSVEARYYGYTF. In DNA, the CDR3 is TGCAGCGTAGAGGCCAGGTACTATGGCTACACCTTC. The chain has TRBV29-1 and TRBJ1-2, with D hard to call. The CDR3 runs 12 residues. V shed 6 bases and J shed 3 bases, with 11 bases lying between them. Germline CDR1 SQVTM, CDR2 ANQGSEA.

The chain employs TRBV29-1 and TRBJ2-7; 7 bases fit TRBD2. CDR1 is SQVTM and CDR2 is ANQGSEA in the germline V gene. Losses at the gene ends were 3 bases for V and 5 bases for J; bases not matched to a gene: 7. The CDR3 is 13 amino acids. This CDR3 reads CSVDNVGRDEQYF. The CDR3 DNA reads TGCAGCGTTGATAACGTTGGGAGGGACGAGCAGTACTTC.